Reported below is one T cell receptor beta chain. Its specificity is not known. These data belong to a study of CD8 T cells in ankylosing spondylitis. Study-level results: Previous work reported some of these motif variants in the synovial fluid and blood of reactive arthritis. Disease-linked clones reportedly showed significant enrichment in matched ankylosing spondylitis synovial fluid.

Libraries of TCR beta came from quantitative 5'-RACE with molecular barcodes. MiXCR was run by TCRdb on the 5' RACE reads, yielding one entry per CDR3 protein. The profile shows some 240,000 distinct CDR3 sequences, 8% to 9.5% of them singletons. CDR3 size: 11 residues. Germline CDR1 reads DFQATT; CDR2 reads SNEGSKA (reference sequence). V was cut by 8 bases and J by 3 bases, with 11 bases left in between. The sample comprised blood, either unsorted or a sorted T cell fraction (not recorded which). The sequence derives from a male donor with ankylosing spondylitis or in good health (not recorded which). The V call is TRBV20-1, the J call TRBJ2-7; TRBD1 is a possible D gene (5 bases). The CDR3 bases are TGCAGTCCGGCAAGGGGCTACGAGCAGTACTTC. Translating it yields CSPARGYEQYF.